The 24 T cell receptor beta chains listed next were all sequenced from one sample in a study of blood T cell repertoires in COVID-19. Clones were read by immunoSEQ multiplex PCR, and TCRdb kept only the in-frame ones, dropping some. This table has fewer than 200,000 clones, approximately 80% appearing once. The material sequenced was PBMCs or T cells enriched from blood (not recorded which). These receptors were taken from a man aged 50 to 60 who had recovered from COVID-19.

The chain has TRBV3-1 (or the pseudogene TRBV3-2) and TRBJ2-4, with 9 nucleotides matching TRBD2. This CDR3 comprises 14 residues. In germline, CDR1 is LGHDT, CDR2 YNNKEL (reference sequence). V dropped 5 bases and J dropped 6; count of bases not matched to a gene: 5. CDR3 DNA sequence: TGTGCCAGCAGCGCGCGGGGGGGCGCAAACATTCAGTACTTC. As protein: CASSARGGANIQYF.

J is TRBJ1-1 and V is TRBV7-8, with D perhaps TRBD1 (5 bases). CDR3 length: 17 residues. CDR1 SGHVS and CDR2 FQNEAQ come from the germline V gene. V shed 3 bases and J shed 5 bases, with 22 bases lying between them. The CDR3 protein is CASSFPHGGRRKTEAFF. For the CDR3, the DNA is TGTGCCAGCAGCTTCCCCCACGGGGGTAGGAGAAAGACTGAAGCTTTCTTT.

The chain carries TRBV5-1 and TRBJ1-2; possibly TRBD1 for D (5 bases). The CDR3 loop spans 14 amino acids. Germline V CDR1 and CDR2: SGHRS, YFSETQ. Trimming left V 3 bases short and J 1 base short, with 10 bases between. Here the CDR3 reads CASSSTTVNYGYTF. The CDR3 nucleotides are TGCGCCAGCAGCTCTACGACAGTTAACTATGGCTACACCTTC. Full variable domain (missing parts from reference TRBV5-1 and TRBJ1-2): KAGVTQTPRYLIKTRGQQVTLSCSPISGHRSVSWYQQTPGQGLQFLFEYFSETQRNKGNFPGRFSGRQFSNSRSEMNVSTLELGDSALYLCASSSTTVNYGYTFGSGTRLTVV.

The chain is built from TRBV4-1 and TRBJ1-3, with TRBD1 matching over 11 bases. Looked up from germline, CDR1 is MGHRA and CDR2 is YSYEKL. V lost 3 bases to trimming and J lost 6 bases; unmatched junction nucleotides: 7. There are 16 residues in the CDR3. CDR3 sequence: CASSQSRGQGANTIYF. The CDR3 coding sequence is TGCGCCAGCAGCCAGAGCCGCGGACAGGGGGCAAACACCATATATTTT.

The chain carries TRBV19 and TRBJ1-6, with 8 bases lining up with TRBD1. The CDR3 runs to 13 residues. The germline V gene has CDR1 LNHDA and CDR2 SQIVND (reference sequence). Trimming cost V 6 bases and J 10 bases; bases outside gene matches: 5. The CDR3 DNA reads as TGTGCCAGTAGCCCACAGGGGGGGTCACCCCTCCACTTT. As protein: CASSPQGGSPLHF.

The chain couples TRBV30 to TRBJ2-7; 8 bases are a match to TRBD2. The V segment lost 4 bases and the J segment 0 bases; nucleotides outside the gene matches: 5. The CDR3 extends over 14 amino acids. CDR1 and CDR2 from the germline V gene are GTSNPN and SVGIG (reference sequence). CDR3 amino acids: CAWNELAGSYEQYF. As DNA, the CDR3 is TGTGCCTGGAACGAGCTAGCGGGCTCCTACGAGCAGTACTTC.

The J gene is TRBJ1-2, the V gene TRBV15; 7 bases are shared with TRBD1. The CDR3 covers 15 residues. CDR1 LNHNV and CDR2 YYDKDF come from the germline V gene (reference sequence). Trimming removed 4 bases from V and 5 bases from J; junction bases left unmatched: 10. CDR3 protein: CATSKPGTAQYGYTF. CDR3 DNA sequence: TGTGCCACCAGCAAGCCCGGGACAGCTCAGTATGGCTACACCTTC.

V is TRBV13 and J is TRBJ2-7; 11 bases are a match to TRBD2. CDR1 is PRHDT, CDR2 FYEKMQ, per germline (reference sequence). The V and J ends lost 4 bases and 0 bases, in that order; junction bases with no gene match: 11. This CDR3 region has 18 residues. CDR3 in DNA: TGTGCCAGCAGCTCTACTAGCGGGGGTTCCCCGAGCTCCTACGAGCAGTACTTC. Amino acids: CASSSTSGGSPSSYEQYF.

The rearrangement links TRBV14 to TRBJ1-5; D possibly corresponds to TRBD1 (5 bases). Per germline, CDR1 SGHDN and CDR2 FVKESK. The CDR3 covers 17 residues. V lost 3 bases and J lost 0, with 15 bases in between. This CDR3 is CASSHGRRGGSNQPQHF. Written as DNA, the CDR3 is TGTGCCAGCAGCCACGGGCGTAGGGGCGGTAGCAATCAGCCCCAGCATTTT.

This clone was seen a single time. V usage is TRBV30 and J usage is TRBJ1-1; possible D gene TRBD1, 6 bases. The CDR3 runs 13 residues. V lost 5 bases to trimming and J lost 0 bases, with 10 bases between them. CDR1 and CDR2 from the germline V gene are GTSNPN and SVGIG (reference sequence). The CDR3 DNA sequence: TGTGCCTGGCAACACAGGGTGAACACTGAAGCTTTCTTT. Protein: CAWQHRVNTEAFF. Full variable domain (remainder filled in from reference TRBV30 and TRBJ1-1): SQTIHQWPATLVQPVGSPLSLECTVEGTSNPNLYWYRQAAGRGLQLLFYSVGIGQISSEVPQNLSASRPQDRQFILSSKKLLLSDSGFYLCAWQHRVNTEAFFGQGTRLTVV.

The gene calls are TRBV27 and TRBJ2-5; a possible D gene is TRBD2 (7 bases). The CDR3 consists of 16 residues. The germline V gene encodes CDR1 MNHEY and CDR2 SMNVEV (reference sequence). V shed 5 bases and J shed 7 bases, with 23 bases lying between them. CDR3 in amino acids: CASSPRGAPVGVTQYF. DNA of the CDR3: TGTGCCAGCAGTCCTCGGGGGGCTCCGGTCGGGGTGACCCAGTACTTC.

The rearrangement uses TRBV7-3 and TRBJ1-2; no clear D gene. The CDR3 runs 15 residues. V lost 1 base to trimming and J lost 3 bases, with 12 bases between them. Germline V gene sequence: CDR1 SGHTA, CDR2 FQGTGA. In DNA form, the CDR3 reads TGTGCCAGCAGCTTAAGTTCAGGCCCCGACTATGGCTACACCTTC. This encodes CASSLSSGPDYGYTF.

The CDR3 DNA follows: TGTGCCAGCAGCGTCGGGACTAGCGCCGGGACCCAGTACTTC. Protein product: CASSVGTSAGTQYF. V usage is TRBV9 and J usage is TRBJ2-5, with 10 bases fitting TRBD2. Germline V gives CDR1 SGDLS, CDR2 YYNGEE. This CDR3 contains 14 residues. V was clipped by 2 bases and J by 7 bases; unmatched bases: 5.

The rearrangement links TRBV4-1 to TRBJ1-2; possible D gene TRBD1, 5 bases. The CDR3 totals 15 residues. Trimming left V 4 bases short and J 6 bases short, with 18 bases between. Looked up from germline, CDR1 is MGHRA and CDR2 is YSYEKL. This CDR3 is CASSPDGSGRDGYTF. The DNA for the CDR3 is TGCGCCAGCAGCCCAGACGGGTCAGGGAGGGATGGCTACACCTTC.

CDR3 loop: CASSPGGHTGELFF. The CDR3 nucleotides read TGTGCCAGCAGCCCGGGGGGCCATACCGGGGAGCTGTTTTTT. This chain uses TRBV2 with TRBJ2-2, with a weak D call TRBD2 (7 bases). Germline CDR1 and CDR2: SNHLY and FYNNEI. V was shortened by 6 bases and J by 5 bases, with 13 bases between the two germline ends. CDR3 size: 14 residues.

Only one count was recorded for this clone. The gene calls are TRBV21-1 and TRBJ2-7; the D call of TRBD1 is as the table states it, not checked on the DNA. TRBV21-1 is given as a pseudogene. The CDR3 is 14 amino acids. The CDR3 region has the DNA TGTGCCAGCAGCAAATGGCCAGACTCCTACGAGCAGTACTTC. As protein: CASSKWPDSYEQYF.

This clone was seen a single time. The chain has TRBV29-1 and TRBJ2-3; tentatively, D is TRBD1 (5 bases). Germline V lookup: CDR1 SQVTM, CDR2 ANQGSEA. The V end was cut by 2 bases, the J end by 5 bases, with 17 bases between. This CDR3 has 15 residues. CDR3: CSVERRSGQKDTQYF. The CDR3 nucleotides are TGCAGCGTTGAAAGGCGGTCAGGGCAGAAAGATACGCAGTATTTT.

The chain uses TRBV6-4 and TRBJ1-5; the D gene is possibly TRBD1 (6 bases). V was pared by 3 bases and J by 4 bases, with 10 bases between. This CDR3 comprises 14 residues. The germline V gene encodes CDR1 MRHNA and CDR2 SNTAGT. The CDR3 bases are TGTGCCAGCAGTGAACAGGGTGGAAATCAGCCCCAGCATTTT. Translating gives CASSEQGGNQPQHF.

The chain combines TRBV5-6 with TRBJ2-7, with D possibly matching TRBD1 (5 bases). The CDR3 is made up of 15 amino acids. V was trimmed by 5 bases and J by 3 bases, leaving 18 bases between them. CDR1 and CDR2 from the germline V gene are SGHDT and YYEEEE. The CDR3 is CASSRRHQGYYEQYF. CDR3 nucleotides: TGTGCCAGCAGTCGCCGACACCAGGGCTACTACGAGCAGTACTTC.

The V and J genes are TRBV9 and TRBJ2-5, with 9 positions matching TRBD1. Germline V lookup: CDR1 SGDLS, CDR2 YYNGEE. Germline trimming cut 0 bases from V and 5 bases from J; bases unmatched to any gene: 8. CDR3 size: 16 residues. This chain's CDR3 is CASSVGGTGFGETQYF. The CDR3 DNA is TGTGCCAGCAGCGTAGGAGGGACAGGGTTTGGGGAGACCCAGTACTTC.

This clone was seen only a few times. The chain employs TRBV15 and TRBJ1-2, with TRBD1 matching over 7 bases. CDR1 is LNHNV and CDR2 is YYDKDF in the germline V gene (reference sequence). The trim removed 1 base at V and 3 bases at J, leaving 8 bases unmatched. The CDR3 sequence is 16 residues long. The CDR3 DNA follows: TGTGCCACCAGCAGAGTTCGGGCAGGACAGGACTATGGCTACACCTTC. Protein product: CATSRVRAGQDYGYTF. The full variable domain, with the rest looked up from reference TRBV15 and TRBJ1-2, is DAMVIQNPRYQVTQFGKPVTLSCSQTLNHNVMYWYQQKSSQAPKLLFHYYDKDFNNEADTPDNFQSRRPNTSFCFLDIRSPGLGDTAMYLCATSRVRAGQDYGYTFGSGTRLTVV.

This chain joins TRBV5-4 and TRBJ2-7; D gene ambiguous. Trimming shortened V by 9 bases and J by 0 bases, and 13 bases separated the two germline ends. Germline CDR1 SGHNT, CDR2 YYREEE (reference sequence). There are 13 residues in the CDR3. CDR3 amino acids: CATQLFGSYEQYF. Written as DNA, the CDR3 is TGTGCCACTCAACTTTTCGGCTCCTACGAGCAGTACTTC.

J is TRBJ1-5 and V is TRBV19; D remains unclear. Germline-derived CDR1 and CDR2 are LNHDA and SQIVND (reference sequence). Trimming removed 6 bases from V and 0 bases from J, with 12 bases in between. The CDR3 contains 15 residues. Here the CDR3 DNA reads TGTGCCAGTAGCACAACGCCTTATAGCAATCAGCCCCAGCATTTT. Translated: CASSTTPYSNQPQHF.

The CDR3 here is CASRTTANYGYTF. The CDR3 coding sequence is TGCGCCAGCAGGACGACAGCTAACTATGGCTACACCTTC. The V call is TRBV5-1, the J call TRBJ1-2; TRBD1 might be the D (5 bases). The CDR3 loop spans 13 amino acids. Germline assignment: CDR1 SGHRS and CDR2 YFSETQ. V was clipped by 5 bases and J by 0 bases, with 8 bases between them.